Below are 16 T cell receptor beta chains sequenced from a single sample in a study of T cells after yellow fever vaccination. TCRdb ran MiXCR on the 5' RACE reads and lists one entry per CDR3 protein. The data contain about 120,000 distinct CDR3 sequences, roughly 7.9% of them seen just once; the ten biggest clones take up approximately 2.7%. The sequencing here drew on CD4+ T cells sorted from PBMCs, taken about 41 days after the first yellow fever vaccination. Receptors originate from a man between 18 and 35 years old who received the YFV17D yellow fever vaccine.

In its sample, this clonotype was seen many times. This chain uses TRBV20-1 with TRBJ2-7; the match to TRBD2 covers 7 bases. Germline values: CDR1 DFQATT, CDR2 SNEGSKA (reference sequence). V lost 0 bases and J lost 4; bases outside the gene matches: 6. There are 14 residues in the CDR3. The CDR3, as DNA: TGCAGTGCTAGAGATAGCGGGCTTCGGTACGAGCAGTACTTC. The encoded protein is CSARDSGLRYEQYF.

This clonotype was found many times. The rearrangement links TRBV6-2 or TRBV6-3 to TRBJ2-7; 8 positions match TRBD2. This CDR3 is built from 14 residues. V lost 5 bases to trimming and J lost 6 bases; unmatched junction nucleotides: 9. CDR1 is MNHEY, CDR2 SVGEGT, per germline. CDR3 region: CASSRRDGRGEQYV. CDR3 DNA sequence: TGTGCCAGCAGTCGACGGGACGGGAGGGGCGAGCAGTACGTC.

This clonotype showed up many times. The CDR3 spells CASRLGLADSYEQYF. The CDR3 DNA reads as TGTGCCAGCAGACTGGGACTAGCGGATTCCTACGAGCAGTACTTC. This chain joins TRBV12-3 or TRBV12-4 and TRBJ2-7, with 11 bases identical to TRBD2. The J segment lost 1 base and the V segment lost 6 bases, leaving 5 bases of the junction unmatched. The CDR3 sequence is 15 residues long.

The rearrangement uses TRBV20-1 and TRBJ1-1, with D hard to call. From germline, CDR1 is DFQATT and CDR2 SNEGSKA (reference sequence). The CDR3 is 12 residues long. The V and J ends lost 5 bases and 1 base respectively, with 8 bases between them. CDR3 sequence: CSAGRGNTEAFF. In DNA, the CDR3 is TGCAGTGCTGGGCGGGGGAACACTGAAGCTTTCTTT.

This clonotype was found many times. The chain carries TRBV12-3 or TRBV12-4 and TRBJ1-6; D is ambiguous. The CDR3 runs 14 residues. Trimming left V 3 bases short and J 9 bases short, with 12 bases between. The CDR3 DNA reads as TGTGCCAGCAGTTTTTCTGGGAGGGCTTCACCCCTCCACTTT. The encoded protein is CASSFSGRASPLHF.

This clonotype was picked up many times. The chain uses TRBV7-2 and TRBJ2-3; possible D gene TRBD1, 5 bases. The germline gives CDR1 SGHTA, CDR2 FQGNSA. This CDR3 region has 15 residues. Trimming left V 1 base short and J 0 bases short, with 8 bases between. DNA for the CDR3: TGTGCCAGCAGCTTAGACAGGTCGAGCACAGATACGCAGTATTTT. As protein: CASSLDRSSTDTQYF.

This clonotype appeared many times. The J gene is TRBJ1-6, the V gene TRBV20-1; D uncertain. The CDR3 is 17 residues long. The V end lost 0 bases, the J end lost 4 bases, and 16 bases lay between the germline ends. CDR1 is DFQATT and CDR2 is SNEGSKA in the germline V gene (reference sequence). The CDR3 region is CSARDHFAAAYNSPLHF. The CDR3 DNA reads as TGCAGTGCTAGAGATCATTTCGCCGCGGCATATAATTCACCCCTCCACTTT.

The chain couples TRBV28 to TRBJ2-5, with TRBD1 as a possible D gene (6 bases). V lost 2 bases and J 5 bases, leaving 21 bases between the germline ends. The length of the CDR3 is 17 residues. Germline V gives CDR1 MDHEN, CDR2 SYDVKM. CDR3 bases: TGTGCCAGCAGTTTAGGTTTGTGGCAGGGGAGAGGGGAGACCCAGTACTTC. Its protein is CASSLGLWQGRGETQYF.

This clonotype was counted at least ten times. The V and J genes are TRBV20-1 and TRBJ2-2; the match to TRBD2 covers 7 bases. J was trimmed by 3 bases and V by 6 bases; bases with no gene match: 10. The CDR3 is 15 amino acids. Per the germline V gene, CDR1 is DFQATT and CDR2 is SNEGSKA (reference sequence). CDR3 region: CSARRERGYTGELFF. As DNA, the CDR3 is TGCAGTGCCAGGCGAGAGCGGGGTTACACCGGGGAGCTGTTTTTT.

At least ten counts were recorded for this clonotype. The chain employs TRBV5-1 and TRBJ2-3, with 10 bases identical to TRBD2. Per germline, CDR1 SGHRS and CDR2 YFSETQ. CDR3 size: 17 residues. V was clipped by 0 bases and J by 5 bases; unmatched bases: 9. The CDR3 reads CASSLESGGAGVDTQYF. CDR3 bases: TGCGCCAGCAGCTTGGAAAGCGGGGGGGCCGGGGTAGATACGCAGTATTTT.

In its sample, this clonotype was seen many times. V usage is TRBV30 and J usage is TRBJ2-7, with 9 bases lining up with TRBD1. Trimming removed 6 bases from V and 2 bases from J; junction bases left unmatched: 11. CDR3 size: 15 residues. Germline values: CDR1 GTSNPN, CDR2 SVGIG (reference sequence). The CDR3 region has the DNA TGTGCCTGTCCCGGGACAGGGAACGTAACCTACGAGCAGTACGTC. Translated, it gives CACPGTGNVTYEQYV.

As to this clonotype: A much bigger clone sits one base away, suggesting this may be a read error. The V gene is TRBV5-1, the J gene TRBJ2-5, with 7 bases identical to TRBD2. V dropped 5 bases and J dropped 5; count of bases not matched to a gene: 12. CDR1 is SGHRS and CDR2 is YFSETQ in the germline V gene. This CDR3 comprises 15 residues. CDR3 nucleotide sequence: TGCGCCAGCAGTAGCGGCTGGGGACTACATGAGACCCAGTACTTC. Translated, it gives CASSSGWGLHETQYF.

This clonotype was seen at least ten times. This sequence joins TRBV11-2 and TRBJ2-3; 10 bases are a match to TRBD1. CDR3 length: 16 amino acids. Germline CDR1 reads SGHAT; CDR2 reads FQNNGV. V lost 3 bases and J lost 4; bases outside the gene matches: 7. The CDR3, as DNA: TGTGCCAGCAGCTTTGCCCTGACAGGGGGCGCAGATACGCAGTATTTT. It codes for CASSFALTGGADTQYF.

This clonotype was detected ten times or more. The chain recombines TRBV5-6 with TRBJ2-2; 9 bases align to TRBD1. This CDR3 contains 16 residues. V lost 0 bases, J lost 7 bases, and 7 bases stayed unmatched. Germline V CDR1 and CDR2: SGHDT, YYEEEE. In DNA, the CDR3 is TGTGCCAGCAGCTTGGTGGGACAGGGAGTGATCGGGGAGCTGTTTTTT. Encoded protein: CASSLVGQGVIGELFF.

This clonotype has a count of ten or more. The chain uses TRBV3-1 and TRBJ2-1, with D unclear. From germline, CDR1 is LGHDT and CDR2 YNNKEL (reference sequence). V lost 1 base to trimming and J lost 0 bases, with 10 bases between them. The CDR3 length is 16 residues. CDR3 nucleotides: TGTGCCAGCAGCCAAGTGTGGCGGAGCTCCTACAATGAGCAGTTCTTC. Translation gives CASSQVWRSSYNEQFF.

The V and J genes are TRBV20-1 and TRBJ2-3; TRBD1 or TRBD2 may be the D gene (5 bases each). CDR1 is DFQATT, CDR2 SNEGSKA, per germline (reference sequence). The CDR3 spans 15 residues. V shed 5 bases and J shed 1 base, with 16 bases lying between them. CDR3 protein: CSAAGRLGGTDTQYF. In DNA, the CDR3 is TGCAGTGCTGCGGGTCGGCTAGGGGGCACAGATACGCAGTATTTT.